These 9 T cell receptor beta chains originate from one sample sequenced in a study of T cells in Graves' hyperthyroidism and ophthalmopathy. The investigators amplified TCR beta CDR3 regions from RNA transcripts. During a first-round RT-PCR of the TCR CDR3, the HTBI primer set was used. TCRdb re-derived calls from the multiplex PCR reads in MiXCR, one entry per CDR3 protein. The table shows under 750,000 distinct CDR3 sequences, with 18% occurring only once. The material sequenced was blood. The receptors come from a woman between 50 and 59 years old with Graves' hyperthyroidism that later progressed to Graves' ophthalmopathy.

The table lists this clonotype with a few counts. Here the CDR3 DNA reads TGTGCCACCGGGATGACATGGTCGAACACCGGGGAGCTGTTTTTT. This gives the protein CATGMTWSNTGELFF. The chain employs TRBV18 and TRBJ2-2; a possible D gene is TRBD2 (5 bases). CDR1 is KGHSH, CDR2 LQKENI, per germline. Trimming cost V 10 bases and J 0 bases, with 15 bases left between them. The CDR3 length is 15 residues.

This clonotype has a count of ten or more. CDR3 residues: CASSEGTANYGYTF. For the CDR3, the DNA is TGCGCCAGCAGCGAAGGGACAGCTAACTATGGCTACACCTTC. V gene TRBV4-1 combines with J gene TRBJ1-2, with TRBD1 matching 7 bases. Germline trimming cut 5 bases from V and 0 bases from J; bases unmatched to any gene: 3. This CDR3 comprises 14 residues. Germline V gene data show CDR1 as MGHRA and CDR2 as YSYEKL.

This clonotype was seen only a few times. V gene TRBV20-1 combines with J gene TRBJ2-1; 9 positions match TRBD1. The CDR3 extends over 13 amino acids. Trimming removed 3 bases from V and 8 bases from J; junction bases left unmatched: 5. The germline gives CDR1 DFQATT, CDR2 SNEGSKA (reference sequence). The CDR3 nucleotides are TGCAGTGCTAGCCCGTGGACAGGGGATGAGCAGTTCTTC. Translated: CSASPWTGDEQFF.

This clonotype was counted ten times or more. The genes are TRBV27 and TRBJ2-3; the D is unclear. Trimming cost V 5 bases and J 7 bases, with 13 bases left between them. The germline V gene has CDR1 MNHEY and CDR2 SMNVEV (reference sequence). The CDR3 runs 13 residues. CDR3 nucleotides: TGTGCCAGCAGTCTCCGGGTGGAGTATACGCAGTATTTT. This encodes CASSLRVEYTQYF.

Concerning this clonotype: The junction shows a germline mismatch at one end, possibly a read error. This chain connects TRBV7-7 to TRBJ2-1; 7 nucleotides agree with TRBD1. Germline CDR1 reads SSHAT; CDR2 reads FNYEAQ (reference sequence). The CDR3 extends over 14 amino acids. The CDR3 is CASSSQTGLNEQFF. The CDR3 DNA sequence: TGTGCTAGCAGCTCCCAGACAGGGCTAAATGAGCAGTTCTTC.

This clonotype was counted ten times or more. V usage is TRBV2 and J usage is TRBJ1-5; 7 bases map to TRBD1. V shed 5 bases and J 0 bases; nucleotides not matched to a gene: 4. CDR1 is SNHLY, CDR2 FYNNEI, per germline. There are 15 residues in the CDR3. The CDR3 region has the DNA TGTGCCAGCAGTAGCGACAGGGCTAGCAATCAGCCCCAGCATTTT. Protein product: CASSSDRASNQPQHF.

In this sample, this clonotype turned up many times. The J gene is TRBJ2-2, the V gene TRBV12-3 or TRBV12-4; no reliable D call. Trimming pared 3 bases from V and 5 bases from J, leaving 16 bases between. The CDR3 is made up of 16 amino acids. The CDR3 reads CASSFLLMGRTGELFF. The DNA for the CDR3 is TGTGCCAGCAGTTTTCTTCTCATGGGTCGGACCGGGGAGCTGTTTTTT.

CDR3 sequence: CSASRQLRYEQYF. The CDR3 DNA follows: TGCAGTGCTAGTCGACAGCTCCGCTACGAGCAGTACTTC. V usage is TRBV20-1 and J usage is TRBJ2-7; TRBD1 might be the D (5 bases). The CDR3 extends over 13 amino acids. Trimming took off 3 bases at V and 3 bases at J, with 12 bases between the two ends. Per the germline V gene, CDR1 is DFQATT and CDR2 is SNEGSKA (reference sequence).

J is TRBJ1-2 and V is TRBV3-1; 7 nucleotides agree with TRBD1. Germline V CDR1 and CDR2: LGHDT, YNNKEL (reference sequence). CDR3 length: 14 amino acids. V shed 8 bases, J shed 7 bases, and the junction held 13 bases outside the gene matches. The CDR3 region is CASSRDSDYGGYTF. In nucleotides, the CDR3 is TGTGCCAGCTCAAGGGACAGTGACTATGGTGGCTACACCTTC.